A selection of T cell receptor beta chains follows, all from one sample in a study of graft-versus-host responses after intestinal transplantation. Their cognate antigens are unknown. Only in-frame clones appear in the TCRdb table, and some are missing; sequencing was by immunoSEQ multiplex PCR. The sample shows tens of thousands of clones, around nine tenths of them seen only once. The sequencing here drew on unstimulated CD8+ T cells sorted from spleen or lymph node cells, taken before intestinal transplant. The receptors derive from a human donor who received an intestinal transplant. Each CDR3 is given with its conserved first and last residue. The D gene is left open where the match is weak. For some rows the clone size is stated as once, few or many, or as a class when expanded; others skip it.

length: 13; size: once; J: TRBJ2-5; D: NA; V: TRBV19; CDR3: CASCEGKQETQYF; DNA: TGTGCCAGTTGTGAGGGGAAACAAGAGACCCAGTACTTC
length: 13; size: NA; J: TRBJ1-6; D: NA; V: TRBV6-5; CDR3: CASSYSGVRGLHF; DNA: TGTGCCAGCAGTTACTCGGGTGTCAGGGGCCTCCACTTT
length: 19; size: NA; J: TRBJ2-3; D: TRBD2; V: TRBV5-5; CDR3: CASSFGLAGEVLYTDTQYF; DNA: TGTGCCAGCAGCTTCGGACTAGCGGGGGAAGTGTTGTACACAGATACGCAGTATTTT
length: 16; size: once; J: TRBJ2-2; D: TRBD2; V: TRBV27; CDR3: CASSLFSGSGTGELFF; DNA: TGTGCCAGCAGTCTGTTTAGCGGGAGTGGGACCGGGGAGCTGTTTTTT
length: 14; size: NA; J: TRBJ1-1; D: NA; V: TRBV13; CDR3: CASDYGGTNTEAFF; DNA: TGTGCCAGCGACTACGGGGGGACGAACACTGAAGCTTTCTTT
length: 15; size: NA; J: TRBJ1-3; D: NA; V: TRBV9; CDR3: CASSVDGGLGNTIYF; DNA: TGTGCCAGCAGCGTAGATGGAGGCCTTGGAAACACCATATATTTT
length: 18; size: NA; J: TRBJ2-1; D: NA; V: TRBV4-1; CDR3: CASSHGGGGGSSYNEQFF; DNA: TGCGCCAGCAGCCACGGGGGAGGGGGCGGGAGCTCCTACAATGAGCAGTTCTTC
length: 13; size: NA; J: TRBJ1-6; D: TRBD1; V: TRBV6-5; CDR3: CASQQGANSPLHF; DNA: TGTGCCAGCCAACAGGGGGCCAATTCACCCCTCCACTTT
length: 14; size: once; J: TRBJ2-5; D: NA; V: TRBV6-5; CDR3: CASSYVRGQETQYF; DNA: TGTGCCAGCAGTTACGTTAGGGGACAAGAGACCCAGTACTTC
length: 16; size: NA; J: TRBJ1-5; D: TRBD1; V: TRBV6-4; CDR3: CASSRQGTGSNQPQHF; DNA: TGTGCCAGCAGTAGACAGGGGACGGGGAGCAATCAGCCCCAGCATTTT
length: 17; size: NA; J: TRBJ2-1; D: TRBD2; V: TRBV4-1; CDR3: CASSHPLAGSSYNEQFF; DNA: TGCGCCAGCAGCCATCCACTAGCGGGGTCCTCCTACAATGAGCAGTTCTTC
length: 18; size: NA; J: TRBJ2-1; D: TRBD2; V: TRBV13; CDR3: CASSFGSGGADSYNEQFF; DNA: TGTGCCAGCAGCTTCGGTAGCGGGGGGGCGGACTCCTACAATGAGCAGTTCTTC
length: 15; size: NA; J: TRBJ1-2; D: TRBD1; V: TRBV11-2; CDR3: CASSHGTGDNYGYTF; DNA: TGTGCCAGCAGTCACGGGACAGGGGACAACTATGGCTACACCTTC
length: 15; size: NA; J: TRBJ2-1; D: TRBD2; V: TRBV6-4; CDR3: CASSDSSGSYNEQFF; DNA: TGTGCCAGCAGTGACTCTAGCGGGAGCTACAATGAGCAGTTCTTC
length: 14; size: NA; J: TRBJ2-7; D: NA; V: TRBV27; CDR3: CASSLSAGGYEQYF; DNA: TGTGCCAGCAGTTTATCTGCAGGAGGCTACGAGCAGTACTTC
length: 14; size: NA; J: TRBJ2-7; D: NA; V: TRBV18; CDR3: CASSPNDRPYEQYF; DNA: TGTGCCAGCTCACCAAATGACAGACCATACGAGCAGTACTTC
length: 15; size: NA; J: TRBJ2-1; D: TRBD2; V: TRBV6-5; CDR3: CASRKGLAGGNEQFF; DNA: TGTGCCAGCAGGAAAGGACTAGCGGGGGGTAATGAGCAGTTCTTC
length: 13; size: NA; J: TRBJ1-1; D: TRBD1; V: TRBV27; CDR3: CASSQGQGDEAFF; DNA: TGTGCCAGCAGCCAAGGACAGGGGGACGAAGCTTTCTTT
length: 16; size: once; J: TRBJ2-7; D: TRBD2; V: TRBV2; CDR3: CASSEVSQRGLHEQYF; DNA: TGTGCCAGCAGTGAAGTCAGCCAGCGGGGTTTGCACGAGCAGTACTTC
length: 17; size: NA; J: TRBJ2-1; D: TRBD1; V: TRBV29-1; CDR3: CSVEGITGGLDLNEQFF; DNA: TGCAGCGTTGAAGGGATTACAGGGGGCCTAGATCTCAATGAGCAGTTCTTC
length: 11; size: NA; J: TRBJ2-2; D: NA; V: TRBV27; CDR3: CASKSAGELFF; DNA: TGTGCCAGCAAAAGCGCCGGGGAGCTGTTTTTT
length: 12; size: once; J: TRBJ2-1; D: NA; V: TRBV11-2; CDR3: CASSLGSGERFF; DNA: TGTGCCAGCAGCTTAGGGTCAGGGGAACGGTTCTTC
length: 16; size: NA; J: TRBJ2-1; D: TRBD2; V: TRBV27; CDR3: CASSLYDSGGPNEQFF; DNA: TGCGCCAGCAGTTTATACGACTCGGGAGGGCCCAATGAGCAGTTCTTC
length: 13; size: NA; J: TRBJ1-2; D: NA; V: TRBV29-1; CDR3: CSASTGIYYGYTF; DNA: TGCAGCGCCTCTACAGGGATATACTATGGCTACACCTTC
length: 16; size: NA; J: TRBJ1-1; D: TRBD1; V: TRBV9; CDR3: CASSPQGALLRAEAFF; DNA: TGTGCCAGCAGCCCCCAGGGGGCTCTGCTTAGGGCTGAAGCTTTCTTT
length: 14; size: NA; J: TRBJ2-7; D: NA; V: TRBV15; CDR3: CATSRDRSRDEQYF; DNA: TGTGCCACCAGCAGAGACAGGTCGAGGGACGAGCAGTACTTC
length: 13; size: NA; J: TRBJ2-3; D: NA; V: TRBV9; CDR3: CASSPDAADTQYF; DNA: TGTGCCAGCAGCCCGGACGCTGCAGATACGCAGTATTTT
length: 15; size: NA; J: TRBJ2-5; D: NA; V: TRBV14; CDR3: CASSQVGASGETQYF; DNA: TGTGCCAGCAGCCAAGTTGGAGCTTCAGGGGAGACCCAGTACTTC
length: 13; size: NA; J: TRBJ2-1; D: NA; V: TRBV29-1; CDR3: CSVESARGYEQFF; DNA: TGCAGCGTTGAATCGGCCAGGGGCTACGAGCAGTTCTTC
length: 14; size: NA; J: TRBJ1-5; D: NA; V: TRBV28; CDR3: CASRGWVDNQPQHF; DNA: TGTGCCAGCAGGGGATGGGTTGACAATCAGCCCCAGCATTTT
length: 13; size: NA; J: TRBJ2-7; D: NA; V: TRBV7-2; CDR3: CASSYGLSYEQYF; DNA: TGTGCCAGCAGCTATGGACTGAGCTACGAGCAGTACTTC
length: 15; size: NA; J: TRBJ1-1; D: NA; V: TRBV2; CDR3: CASSPRQESTTEAFF; DNA: TGTGCCAGCAGCCCAAGACAGGAATCGACCACTGAAGCTTTCTTT
length: 20; size: once; J: TRBJ2-1; D: NA; V: TRBV5-1; CDR3: CASSMRTAVAWSPGWGEQFF; DNA: TGCGCCAGCAGCATGAGGACTGCGGTGGCTTGGTCCCCAGGGTGGGGTGAGCAGTTCTTC
length: 17; size: NA; J: TRBJ1-5; D: NA; V: TRBV21-1; CDR3: CASSSGLLHWHHQPQHF; DNA: TGTGCCAGCAGCTCCGGTCTACTACATTGGCATCATCAGCCCCAGCATTTT
length: 13; size: NA; J: TRBJ2-7; D: TRBD1; V: TRBV13; CDR3: CASSAGQGYEQYF; DNA: TGTGCCAGCAGCGCGGGACAGGGTTACGAGCAGTACTTC
length: 13; size: NA; J: TRBJ2-2; D: NA; V: TRBV4-1; CDR3: CASSPRSSGELFF; DNA: TGCGCCAGCAGCCCCAGATCCTCCGGGGAGCTGTTTTTT
length: 15; size: NA; J: TRBJ1-1; D: NA; V: TRBV5-5; CDR3: CASSLIQGLNTEAFF; DNA: TGTGCCAGCAGCTTGATTCAGGGCTTGAACACTGAAGCTTTCTTT
length: 16; size: NA; J: TRBJ2-7; D: NA; V: TRBV5-1; CDR3: CASSPPTGRKTYEQYF; DNA: TGCGCCAGCAGCCCACCCACGGGACGGAAGACCTACGAGCAGTACTTC
length: 13; size: NA; J: TRBJ2-1; D: NA; V: TRBV14; CDR3: CASSLRHRNEQFF; DNA: TGTGCCAGCAGCCTCCGGCACAGAAATGAGCAGTTCTTC
length: 17; size: NA; J: TRBJ1-2; D: TRBD1; V: TRBV9; CDR3: CASSQDTGTGANYGYTF; DNA: TGTGCCAGCAGCCAAGATACCGGGACAGGGGCTAACTATGGCTACACCTTC
length: 15; size: NA; J: TRBJ2-1; D: NA; V: TRBV28; CDR3: CASTQFSGYFNEQFF; DNA: TGTGCCAGCACCCAGTTTAGCGGATATTTCAATGAGCAGTTCTTC
length: 13; size: NA; J: TRBJ2-3; D: NA; V: TRBV7-6; CDR3: CASSRLAGDTQYF; DNA: TGTGCCAGCAGTCGATTGGCAGGAGATACGCAGTATTTT
length: 11; size: NA; J: TRBJ1-2; D: NA; V: TRBV2; CDR3: CASQTNYGYTF; DNA: TGTGCCAGCCAGACTAACTATGGCTACACCTTC
length: 13; size: NA; J: TRBJ2-1; D: NA; V: TRBV6-1; CDR3: CASSGQAYNEQFF; DNA: TGTGCCAGCAGCGGCCAGGCCTACAATGAGCAGTTCTTC
length: 15; size: NA; J: TRBJ2-4; D: NA; V: TRBV7-9; CDR3: CASSDFNRDQNIQYF; DNA: TGTGCCAGCAGCGATTTTAACCGGGATCAAAACATTCAGTACTTC
length: 15; size: NA; J: TRBJ2-1; D: TRBD2; V: TRBV5-1; CDR3: CASSLEAGEYNEQFF; DNA: TGCGCCAGCAGCTTGGAAGCGGGAGAGTACAATGAGCAGTTCTTC
length: 19; size: NA; J: TRBJ2-1; D: TRBD2; V: TRBV4-1; CDR3: CASSQDPLETSGKWYEQFF; DNA: TGCGCCAGCAGCCAAGACCCCCTTGAGACTAGCGGGAAGTGGTATGAGCAGTTCTTC
length: 14; size: NA; J: TRBJ2-1; D: NA; V: TRBV7-9; CDR3: CASSLAGLIAEQFF; DNA: TGTGCCAGCAGCTTAGCGGGCCTAATCGCTGAGCAGTTCTTC
length: 15; size: NA; J: TRBJ2-7; D: NA; V: TRBV19; CDR3: CANSIDMDSAYEQYF; DNA: TGTGCCAATAGTATAGATATGGACAGCGCCTACGAGCAGTACTTC
length: 12; size: NA; J: TRBJ1-1; D: NA; V: TRBV11-2; CDR3: CASRGMNTEAFF; DNA: TGTGCCAGTCGAGGTATGAACACTGAAGCTTTCTTT
length: 15; size: NA; J: TRBJ1-2; D: NA; V: TRBV5-1; CDR3: CASSPEASLNYGYTF; DNA: TGCGCCAGCAGCCCGGAGGCGAGCCTGAACTATGGCTACACCTTC
length: 15; size: NA; J: TRBJ2-3; D: NA; V: TRBV6-1; CDR3: CASSEWSGRTDTQYF; DNA: TGTGCCAGCAGTGAATGGTCAGGGAGGACAGATACGCAGTATTTT